This T cell receptor (beta chain) was recorded in a study of cytomegalovirus exposure and HLA in healthy donors (dated by TCRdb to the late 2010s). For context, the study as a whole: In an earlier analysis of several hundred of the donors, 276 Gb of sequence data and 90 million to 130 million unique TCR beta sequences from roughly 190 million T cells were reported. Using immunosequencing, the study profiled T cell repertoires from about 620 subjects and related those repertoires to cytomegalovirus serostatus. Every repertoire in the discovery cohort had been generated on one and the same sequencing platform. An earlier analysis of about 620 of the donors applied high-throughput TCR beta sequencing to assess whether each TCR beta V gene segment acted as functional or pseudogenic. In addition to the first cohort of 666 subjects, a separate validation cohort of about 120 different subjects was used. A later analysis re-examined previously published TCR beta repertoires from more than 600 donors and added high-resolution HLA genotyping to investigate patterns of TCR occurrence. The study was designed to test whether signatures of past pathogen exposure could be identified by cataloging public T cell receptors. Five DR-DQ haplotypes were handled as single units for association and clustering, since linkage in the cohort was strong. Across some 400 genotyped donors of the cohort, an average of approximately 220,000 unique TCR beta nucleotide sequences per donor were sequenced, and roughly a sixth of those sequences were non-productive. The number of donors typed differed by locus, with roughly 620-640 for A, B, C, DRB1 and DQB1, 522 for DQA1, 600 to 610 for DPA1, and 450 to 480 for DPB1. Donor age, sex, ethnicity and CMV serostatus were compiled together with the repertoire data. An early release covering about 600 HLA-typed donors comprised 300 to 350 gigabases of sequencing data and around 86 million unique TCR sequences. HLA typing included class I and class II loci at four-digit resolution. To predict cytomegalovirus infection status, the study brought together high-throughput TCR immunosequencing, statistical association of individual TCRs with disease status, and machine learning. Rather than using new phenotypic data, the later analysis identified candidate immune exposures from TCR beta sequences and from how often those sequences occurred across donors. A later genetic analysis took genome-wide SNP genotypes for about three fifths of the 666 donors and used that subset as a discovery cohort. Among the roughly 410 genotyped donors, approximately 76% belonged to the genetic ancestry cluster associated with self-reported Caucasian donors. Broad study findings and their caveats: In a later analysis, most CMV-associated TCR beta chains were found to appear HLA-restricted, with HLA associations seemingly driven largely by CMV exposure. When HLA alleles, especially DR and DQ, strongly co-occurred, TCR associations were difficult to assign to individual alleles. For the cohort, immune exposure information was limited to CMV serostatus. The classifier was reported to diagnose cytomegalovirus status with high specificity and sensitivity in both the original cohort and the validation cohort. In a later analysis, TCR association rates were found to vary across HLA loci, with the most associated TCRs seen for DRB1 alleles and the fewest for HLA-C alleles. Three of the identified cytomegalovirus-associated TCR beta chains were confirmed in vitro to be specific for cytomegalovirus antigens. Because the 87-base-pair reads could not distinguish some IMGT-functional V segments, including TRBV6-2 and TRBV6-3, those segments were excluded. In a later analysis, several top co-occurrence clusters were reported to appear linked to parvovirus B19, influenza, CMV and Epstein-Barr virus. Over 15 rarely observed V segments, including chromosome 9 orphons, were excluded from the earlier analysis of a few hundred of the donors because counts were too low. HLA typing was unavailable for some donors at each locus, so association tests used only the typed subset. A total of roughly 160 TCR beta chains were listed by the study as associated with cytomegalovirus. While some public TCRs were present in many individuals, most TCR sequences turned up only very rarely across donors. In this cohort, only TCR beta chains were sequenced, and detectable features were limited by the absence of alpha or paired-chain data. A later analysis associated around 16,000 TCR beta sequences with specific HLA alleles at a false discovery rate of 0.05. According to a later genetic analysis, donors in an Asian-associated ancestry cluster had fewer N-insertions in productive TCRs than the roughly 700-donor mean. A later analysis found that HLA-associated TCR beta chains were more clonally expanded and had lower generation probabilities than equally common non-associated chains. Correlated functional status among segregating V segments might reflect linkage disequilibrium, but an unknown experimental factor could not be ruled out. An earlier analysis of several hundred of the donors showed that most TCR beta V segments appeared in productive rearrangements either about 87% or about 30% of the time, which broadly matched IMGT annotations. A further reported finding was that TCR beta sequences accurately predicted the HLA-A and HLA-B alleles for most subjects in the first cohort. In a later genetic analysis, a missense DCLRE1C variant was associated with V-gene and J-gene trimming of TCR beta chains, and the association was replicated in an independent cohort. It was suggested by the authors that the approach could potentially be generalized to other disease states and immunological phenotypes. Roughly uniform sequencing depth across donors was assumed in presence/absence analyses, although this assumption may not hold. A cluster of highly shared sequence variants was judged likely to be a technical artifact of the sequencing pipeline.

The library was obtained by the immunoSEQ multiplex PCR assay. For the multiplex PCR, a mixture combining 60 forward primers for TCR Vbeta segments and 13 reverse primers for TCR Jbeta segments was used. The CDR3 region of rearranged TCR beta genes was amplified from genomic DNA with a multiplex PCR assay. Amplified TCR beta libraries were sequenced as 87-base-pair reads on the Illumina HiSeq System. Turning to the authors' computational methods: A later analysis tallied roughly 78 million unique TCR beta chains across the 666 repertoires, and about 10 million of those chains were shared by two or more donors. Raw reads were error-corrected and collapsed into unique sequences by a nearest-neighbor algorithm in which closely related sequences were merged to remove PCR and sequencing errors. Alignment of CDR3 sequences to IMGT reference sequences was used to assign V, D and J gene segments. Each retained sequence needed at least a six-nucleotide match to both a V gene segment and a J gene segment. A rearrangement was called productive if the CDR3 had no stop codons and remained in frame with V and J, and every other rearrangement was called non-productive. Following IMGT convention, CDR3 was defined as the stretch from the second conserved V-encoded cysteine to the conserved J-encoded phenylalanine. The earlier analysis of about 640 of the donors excluded any sequence lacking an unambiguous match to a single V gene segment. An earlier analysis of a few hundred of the donors classified V segments as functional when productive rearrangements were above 56.7% and as segregating when the standard deviation between donors was above 5%. A statistical classification framework was built to diagnose cytomegalovirus status from the catalog of TCR beta chain sequences. In a later analysis, TCR nucleotide sequences were compared against IMGT/GENE-DB human TR gene sequences so that V and J genes could be assigned. A later analysis assigned CDR3 sequences and most-parsimonious VDJ recombination scenarios with the TCRdist pipeline. A later analysis defined each TCR beta chain by its CDR3 amino acid sequence plus V-gene family, and excluded reads lacking a unique V-gene family. To address suspected cross-contamination and a sequencing artifact, a later analysis removed under 600 highly shared, low-generation-probability nucleotide sequences. For each public chain, a later analysis derived a clonal expansion index from normalized ranks of inferred template counts within each repertoire. In a later analysis, generation probabilities were computed with a VDJ recombination model fitted to out-of-frame rearrangements, and the resulting probabilities were checked against IGoR. A later analysis scored TCR-TCR, TCR-HLA and TCR-CMV co-occurrence with hypergeometric tests, applying a repertoire-size bias correction to TCR pairs. In a later analysis, false discovery rates were estimated by permuting HLA or CMV assignments 20 times. In a later analysis, co-occurring TCRs were grouped using DBSCAN, with TCRdist sequence similarity added in when clustering inside HLA-allele-positive subsets. Co-occurrence clustering excluded repertoires with fewer than 30,000 or more than 120,000 public chains, plus five with anomalous nucleotide sharing. TCRdb provides this immuneACCESS table in a form limited to in-frame rearrangements. Some clones are lacking; in checked studies, under half of them reflect an unresolved V gene, and why the rest are absent is not known. The V and J calls and the clone size are those of that table, but D and trimming were determined from the DNA. The sample table contains under 200,000 clones; only one count was recorded for approximately 84% of them. Around 7% of the sample lies in the top ten.

As concerns this clone: Its cognate antigen has yet to be identified. No per-base quality is available; no much larger clone lies one base away.

In total, 666 healthy bone marrow donors made up the cohort. Cohort members were all nominally healthy when sampled, although unrecorded immune exposures were likely present. The donor was CMV seropositive and was included in the group of about 290 seropositive cohort members. Each donor provided a peripheral blood sample, and peripheral blood mononuclear cells were used for TCR beta sequencing. The Qiagen DNeasy Blood Extraction Kit was used to extract genomic DNA from the blood cell samples. Between the V and J ends, shortened by 2 bases and 5 bases respectively, the junction contains 15 bases. In the germline V gene (reference sequence), CDR1 corresponds to SEHNR and CDR2 to FQNEAQ. The CDR3 runs 16 residues from the cysteine to the phenylalanine. Only the CDR3 portion is preserved as DNA: 48 bases, with reading frame beginning at the first base.

The material sequenced was PBMCs. The rearranged segments are TRBV7-9 and TRBJ1-4; no D segment can be confidently identified. The TCR comes from a woman between 40 and 55 years old in good health and CMV-seropositive. The base sequence is TGTGCCAGCAGCTTAACGGGTCCTAGTCTCAATGAAAAACTGTTTTTT. It encodes CASSLTGPSLNEKLFF. Joined to the reference TRBV7-9 and TRBJ1-4 proteins, this CDR3 gives the full variable domain: DTGVSQNPRHKITKRGQNVTFRCDPISEHNRLYWYRQTLGQGPEFLTYFQNEAQLEKSRLLSDRFSAERPKGSFSTLEIQRTEQGDSAMYLCASSLTGPSLNEKLFFGSGTQLSVL.